Below are 27 T cell receptor beta chains sequenced from a single sample in a study of fetal regulatory T cell absence and autoimmunity (dated by TCRdb to about 2017). Library preparation used the immunoSEQ multiplex PCR assay. Held by TCRdb, this immuneACCESS table contains in-frame sequences only and omits some clones. Under half of the omission traces to an unresolved V gene where checked; the cause of the rest is unknown. Counted in this sample were about 95,000 clones; roughly 78% of them appeared once. Together, the top ten hold 2% of the sample. Material for sequencing was pancreas tissue. These receptors were obtained from a male donor with IPEX syndrome.

The chain couples TRBV29-1 to TRBJ2-3; TRBD1 might be the D (6 bases). V was trimmed by 6 bases and J by 5 bases, leaving 9 bases between them. Per germline, CDR1 SQVTM and CDR2 ANQGSEA. This CDR3 has 11 amino acids. CDR3 in DNA: TGCAGCGTCGTACAGGGAGATACGCAGTATTTT. Amino acids: CSVVQGDTQYF.

The chain uses TRBV30 and TRBJ2-2; 11 bases agree with TRBD2. Unmatched junction bases numbered 16, after V lost 0 bases and J lost 4 bases. The CDR3 has 20 residues. Germline CDR1 is GTSNPN and CDR2 is SVGIG (reference sequence). CDR3 coding DNA: TGTGCCTGGAGTGTACTGGGAGGACTAGCGGGCAGACAAATCACCGGGGAGCTGTTTTTT. Residues: CAWSVLGGLAGRQITGELFF.

The chain carries TRBV19 and TRBJ1-1; D gene uncertain. Germline-derived CDR1 and CDR2 are LNHDA and SQIVND (reference sequence). The CDR3 totals 16 residues. With 4 bases removed from V and 4 bases from J, the gap between germline ends came to 19 bases. The CDR3 loop is CASSSLSAMGFTEAFF. The CDR3 region has the DNA TGTGCCAGTAGTAGTTTGTCGGCGATGGGCTTCACTGAAGCTTTCTTT.

The V and J genes are TRBV5-4 and TRBJ2-1, with TRBD2 as a possible D gene (6 bases). CDR1 and CDR2 (germline): SGHNT, YYREEE (reference sequence). CDR3 length: 13 residues. In nucleotides, the CDR3 is TGTGTCACCAGCTGGCGGGGTTACAATGAGCAGTTCTTC. This gives the protein CVTSWRGYNEQFF.

This chain links TRBV7-9 with TRBJ1-2; 8 bases align to TRBD1. CDR1 is SEHNR and CDR2 is FQNEAQ in the germline V gene (reference sequence). The CDR3 runs 16 residues. With V trimmed by 5 bases and J by 4 bases, 12 bases remained unmatched. Here the CDR3 reads CASSPGVGRGPYGYTF. The CDR3 coding sequence is TGTGCCAGCAGCCCGGGGGTGGGCAGGGGGCCCTATGGCTACACCTTC.

The V gene is TRBV13, the J gene TRBJ1-6, with 8 positions matching TRBD1. CDR1 and CDR2 from the germline V gene are PRHDT and FYEKMQ (reference sequence). With V trimmed by 8 bases and J by 7 bases, 1 base remained unmatched. The CDR3 length is 12 residues. The CDR3 spells CASRQGNSPLHF. In DNA form, the CDR3 reads TGTGCCAGCCGACAGGGGAATTCACCCCTCCACTTT.

A few counts support this clone. The chain is built from TRBV19 and TRBJ1-2, with 8 bases fitting TRBD1. V dropped 7 bases and J dropped 8; count of bases not matched to a gene: 12. Germline V gene sequence: CDR1 LNHDA, CDR2 SQIVND (reference sequence). CDR3 length: 14 residues. CDR3 sequence reads: CASTRGQALGGYTF. CDR3 nucleotides: TGTGCCAGTACCCGGGGACAGGCTCTGGGAGGCTACACCTTC. The entire variable domain, with the rest obtained from reference TRBV19 and TRBJ1-2, is as follows: DGGITQSPKYLFRKEGQNVTLSCEQNLNHDAMYWYRQDPGQGLRLIYYSQIVNDFQKGDIAEGYSVSREKKESFPLTVTSAQKNPTAFYLCASTRGQALGGYTFGSGTRLTVV.

This chain joins TRBV30 and TRBJ2-2; TRBD2 matches 9 bases. CDR1 is GTSNPN, CDR2 SVGIG, per germline (reference sequence). The J segment lost 2 bases and the V segment lost 3 bases, leaving 4 bases of the junction unmatched. This CDR3 contains 15 residues. CDR3 DNA sequence: TGTGCCTGGAGGAGAGCGGGAGGTAACACCGGGGAGCTGTTTTTT. Translation gives CAWRRAGGNTGELFF.

This clone was seen once. This chain uses TRBV19 with TRBJ1-6; TRBD1 matches at 9 bases. Germline V gene data show CDR1 as LNHDA and CDR2 as SQIVND (reference sequence). This CDR3 contains 14 residues. J gave up 7 bases and V 4 bases, and 2 bases lay outside the gene matches. The CDR3 here is CASSSDRGNSPLHF. CDR3 DNA: TGTGCCAGTAGTAGTGACAGGGGGAATTCACCCCTCCACTTT.

V gene TRBV27 combines with J gene TRBJ1-3; 10 bases line up with TRBD1. This CDR3 comprises 17 residues. Germline V lookup: CDR1 MNHEY, CDR2 SMNVEV (reference sequence). J gave up 0 bases and V 4 bases, and 6 bases lay outside the gene matches. CDR3 protein: CASSSTRTGGSGNTIYF. In DNA, the CDR3 is TGTGCCAGCAGTTCAACGAGGACAGGGGGCTCTGGAAACACCATATATTTT.

The gene calls are TRBV5-1 and TRBJ2-1, with D perhaps matching TRBD2 (7 bases). Trimming removed 0 bases at V and 3 bases at J, with 13 bases between. Germline CDR1 is SGHRS and CDR2 is YFSETQ. This CDR3 has 16 residues. DNA of the CDR3: TGCGCCAGCAGCTTGGCCGCGGGGGCATTCTACAATGAGCAGTTCTTC. Protein: CASSLAAGAFYNEQFF.

The chain uses TRBV30 and TRBJ1-3; 9 bases line up with TRBD1. There are 19 residues in the CDR3. The V and J ends lost 3 bases and 4 bases, in that order; junction bases with no gene match: 19. The germline V gene has CDR1 GTSNPN and CDR2 SVGIG (reference sequence). The CDR3 DNA reads TGTGCCTGGAGAATAACCGGGACAGGGAGATGTAATTCGGGAAACACCATATATTTT. It codes for CAWRITGTGRCNSGNTIYF.

This clone came up a few times. The chain couples TRBV14 to TRBJ2-7; the D gene could be TRBD1 or TRBD2 (5 bases each). V was shortened by 3 bases and J by 4 bases, with 16 bases between the two germline ends. CDR1 is SGHDN and CDR2 is FVKESK in the germline V gene. CDR3 length: 15 residues. CDR3 in amino acids: CASSHGTSAWYEQYF. The CDR3, as DNA: TGTGCCAGCAGCCATGGGACGAGCGCCTGGTACGAGCAGTACTTC.

V is TRBV12-5 and J is TRBJ1-2, with TRBD1 as a possible D gene (5 bases). Germline values: CDR1 LGHNT, CDR2 FRNRAP. Trimming cost V 4 bases and J 7 bases, with 7 bases left between them. The CDR3 covers 11 residues. The CDR3 is CASGYRGGYTF. CDR3 sequence (DNA): TGTGCTAGTGGTTATAGGGGTGGCTACACCTTC.

This chain connects TRBV5-6 to TRBJ1-6; D call uncertain. The V end lost 3 bases, the J end lost 9 bases, and 13 bases lay between the germline ends. This CDR3 region has 14 residues. Germline CDR1 is SGHDT and CDR2 is YYEEEE. The CDR3 DNA reads as TGTGCCAGCAGCTCAAACCCCACCCTTTCACCCCTCCACTTT. Translating it yields CASSSNPTLSPLHF.

This clone was counted once. CDR3: CASSQDEREPQQGRFF. The CDR3 bases are TGCGCCAGCAGCCAAGATGAGCGGGAGCCCCAACAAGGACGGTTCTTC. The chain uses TRBV4-1 and TRBJ2-1; TRBD2 matches 8 bases. CDR3 length: 16 amino acids. Germline values: CDR1 MGHRA, CDR2 YSYEKL. V was clipped by 0 bases and J by 15 bases; unmatched bases: 16.

The chain links TRBV2 to TRBJ1-2; D is ambiguous. This CDR3 is built from 12 residues. Trimming removed 1 base at V and 8 bases at J, with 8 bases between. In germline, CDR1 is SNHLY, CDR2 FYNNEI. The CDR3 loop reads CASSEGGRGYTF. For the CDR3, the DNA is TGTGCCAGCAGTGAAGGGGGTCGAGGCTACACCTTC.

The rearrangement uses TRBV7-9 and TRBJ1-3, with D uncertain. The CDR3 runs 12 residues. V lost 2 bases to trimming and J lost 4 bases, with 3 bases between them. Germline lookup yields CDR1 SEHNR and CDR2 FQNEAQ (reference sequence). CDR3 nucleotide sequence: TGTGCCAGCAGCTTAACGGGAAACACCATATATTTT. Amino acid sequence: CASSLTGNTIYF.

The genes are TRBV9 and TRBJ2-1; 11 nucleotides line up with TRBD2. With V trimmed by 0 bases and J by 6 bases, 2 bases remained unmatched. The germline gives CDR1 SGDLS, CDR2 YYNGEE. This CDR3 has 15 amino acids. The CDR3 loop reads CASSVEGLAANEQFF. The CDR3 nucleotides are TGTGCCAGCAGCGTAGAGGGACTAGCGGCCAATGAGCAGTTCTTC. Together with reference TRBV9 and TRBJ2-1, the CDR3 gives the full variable domain: DSGVTQTPKHLITATGQRVTLRCSPRSGDLSVYWYQQSLDQGLQFLIQYYNGEERAKGNILERFSAQQFPDLHSELNLSSLELGDSALYFCASSVEGLAANEQFFGPGTRLTVL.

The chain carries TRBV30 and TRBJ2-1, with 11 bases that match TRBD2. Trimming cost V 3 bases and J 3 bases; bases outside gene matches: 7. CDR3 length: 16 amino acids. CDR1 is GTSNPN, CDR2 SVGIG, per germline (reference sequence). CDR3 nucleotide sequence: TGTGCCTGGAGAGCGGGACTAGCGGCCTTCTACAATGAGCAGTTCTTC. Amino acid sequence: CAWRAGLAAFYNEQFF.

This clone was detected many times. This sequence joins TRBV14 and TRBJ2-4; D is tentatively TRBD1 or TRBD2 (5 bases each). The CDR3 has 13 amino acids. Trimming left V 0 bases short and J 6 bases short, with 6 bases between. Germline V gives CDR1 SGHDN, CDR2 FVKESK. This CDR3 reads CASSQDGGNIQYF. The CDR3 region has the DNA TGTGCCAGCAGCCAAGATGGGGGAAACATTCAGTACTTC. The complete variable domain, with remaining parts taken from reference TRBV14 and TRBJ2-4, reads EAGVTQFPSHSVIEKGQTVTLRCDPISGHDNLYWYRRVMGKEIKFLLHFVKESKQDESGMPNNRFLAERTGGTYSTLKVQPAELEDSGVYFCASSQDGGNIQYFGAGTRLSVL.

The V gene is TRBV5-6, the J gene TRBJ2-2; D not certain. V lost 0 bases and J lost 3, with 0 bases in between. The CDR3 is made up of 12 amino acids. From germline, CDR1 is SGHDT and CDR2 YYEEEE. The CDR3 is CASSLDTGELFF. CDR3 sequence (DNA): TGTGCCAGCAGCTTGGACACCGGGGAGCTGTTTTTT. Full variable domain (missing parts from reference TRBV5-6 and TRBJ2-2): DAGVTQSPTHLIKTRGQQVTLRCSPKSGHDTVSWYQQALGQGPQFIFQYYEEEERQRGNFPDRFSGHQFPNYSSELNVNALLLGDSALYLCASSLDTGELFFGEGSRLTVL.

This clone was found a few times. The same CDR3 can be traced to other DNA sequences in this sample. The V and J genes are TRBV4-1 and TRBJ2-3; D perhaps matches TRBD1 (6 bases). This CDR3 contains 14 residues. CDR1 is MGHRA, CDR2 YSYEKL, per germline. Trimming took 1 base from V and 1 from J, leaving 6 bases between them. CDR3 nucleotide sequence: TGCGCCAGCAGCCAAGCAGGGGGCACAGATACGCAGTATTTT. It is translated as CASSQAGGTDTQYF.

The chain uses TRBV7-6 and TRBJ2-3; 14 bases line up with TRBD2. The junction had 8 bases not matched to a gene; V was cut back by 5 bases and J by 7 bases. The CDR3 runs to 16 residues. Germline CDR1 and CDR2: SGHVS and FNYEAQ. The CDR3 is CASSLTSGRAGNTQYF. The CDR3 bases are TGTGCCAGCAGCCTGACTAGCGGGAGGGCCGGAAATACGCAGTATTTT.

J is TRBJ2-1 and V is TRBV9; D unclear. The germline V gene encodes CDR1 SGDLS and CDR2 YYNGEE. Trimming took off 0 bases at V and 5 bases at J, with 3 bases between the two ends. The CDR3 spans 12 residues. CDR3 amino acids: CASSVEDNEQFF. As DNA, the CDR3 is TGTGCCAGCAGCGTAGAGGACAATGAGCAGTTCTTC.

Written as DNA, the CDR3 is TGCAGCGTTGGGGGGCTAGCGGACTCTAGCACAGATACGCAGTATTTT. Amino acids: CSVGGLADSSTDTQYF. The chain employs TRBV29-1 and TRBJ2-3; weak D call: TRBD2 (7 bases). Trimming stripped 4 bases from V and 0 bases from J, with 17 bases between. In germline, CDR1 is SQVTM, CDR2 ANQGSEA. The CDR3 runs 16 residues.

This chain uses TRBV15 with TRBJ2-5, with 7 bases aligning to TRBD2. Per germline, CDR1 LNHNV and CDR2 YYDKDF (reference sequence). The CDR3 totals 15 residues. V was clipped by 1 base and J by 5 bases; unmatched bases: 7. The CDR3 DNA sequence: TGTGCCACCAGCAGAGGACTGAAGGGAGGGGAGACCCAGTACTTC. Translated: CATSRGLKGGETQYF.